This entry describes one TCR beta chain. Its antigen is not yet known. No qualities accompany the bases; no much larger clone lies one base away. These data are taken from a study of blood T cell repertoires in COVID-19 (TCRdb year 2020). At the level of the whole study: Samples covering the acute and convalescent phases of COVID-19 were provided by collaborators in the United States, Italy and Spain. Subjects who had been exposed to COVID-19, were actively infected with it, or had recovered from it provided the deeply sampled blood TCRbeta repertoires that made up the dataset. The repertoires were released in a freely available public database intended as a resource for research on the immune response to SARS-CoV-2. The material from the prospective study consisted of cDNA or gDNA derived from T cells, B-cell-depleted T cells, or PBMCs. HLA class I and class II types, where available, came from metadata supplied by the sample provider rather than from assay-based typing. The samples were drawn from the first 160 participants of the ongoing ImmuneRACE study and from more than 1,000 subjects provided by 6 global collaborators. The sample metadata nearly always contained a de-identified subject ID, COVID-19 status, age in years and sex.

A second Seattle source provided samples from volunteer blood donors who had recovered from COVID-19. Each collaborating institution followed its own protocols to collect whole blood in K2EDTA tubes. For TCRbeta analysis, collaborator samples were shipped as frozen whole blood, as isolated PBMCs, or as DNA extracted from either sample type. The CDR3 covers 13 residues, taking in both the cysteine and the phenylalanine. Only CDR3 DNA remains: 39 bases, in frame from the first base. Trimming accounts for 6 bases at V and 5 bases at J, while the number of junction bases matched to no gene is 7. Reading the germline V gene gives CDR1 SGHAT and CDR2 FQNNGV. The immunoSEQ Assay, a bias-controlled multiplex PCR, was used to amplify TCRbeta CDR3 regions from genomic DNA. Per the original workflow: Nucleated cell counts per sample were estimated from amplification of reference gene primers within the assay. To quantify the absolute abundance of each unique TCRbeta CDR3 rearrangement, sequence reads were collapsed and filtered. For each sample, productive Simpson clonality was calculated as the square root of Simpson's diversity index across productive rearrangements. What TCRdb holds here is the immuneACCESS table cut down to in-frame rearrangements. Part of the clones is not present; checked against another copy, under half of the missing clones reflect an unresolved V gene, and the others are unexplained. From that table come the V and J calls and clone size; the DNA was used to work out D and trimming. For this sample there are approximately 260,000 clones; about 88% appear just once. 2.1% of the sample is held by the ten biggest clonotypes.

What the authors observed across the whole study: How much clinical and demographic metadata was included differed by source and by participant, and the metadata was provided uncurated.

Recombination linked TRBV11-2 to TRBJ2-7, and 7 junction bases match TRBD2. The TCR sequence derives from a woman in her thirties or forties who had recovered from COVID-19. The sample was peripheral blood. The sequenced DNA is TGTGCCAGCAGTCCAACGACTAGCAACGAGCAGTACTTC. Its coded protein is CASSPTTSNEQYF.